This record covers a single T cell receptor (beta chain). The germline CDR1 and CDR2 sequences are MNHEY and SMNVEV (reference sequence). V shed 4 bases and J shed 4 bases, with 17 bases lying between them. The CDR3 has 15 residues. The data were taken from a study of CD8+ T cells in alopecia areata. Indicated treatment: oral pan-JAK inhibitor, 5-10 mg twice daily. RNA extraction was followed by reverse transcription into cDNA, which acted as the sequencing template. TCRdb keeps only in-frame clones here, not all; method: immunoSEQ multiplex PCR. The profile covers tens of thousands of clones, with under 60% appearing a single time and roughly 22% taken by the ten largest.

This receptor was obtained from a human donor with alopecia areata. J is TRBJ2-7 and V is TRBV27; no clear D. This material consisted of CD8+ T cells sorted from blood, taken at approximately week 36, from a patient treated with tofacitinib. For the CDR3, the DNA is TGTGCCAGCAGTTCGATGGACGGAACAATATACGAGCAGTACTTC. Its protein product is CASSSMDGTIYEQYF.